The 28 T cell receptor beta chains given below trace back to one sample, sequenced in a study of healthy donors' naive CD4 and CD8 T cells. A linear amplification protocol produced the TCR libraries from about 450 ng of total RNA. TCRdb analysed the reads with MiXCR anew, one entry per CDR3 protein. The sample lists 180,000 or so distinct CDR3 sequences; about 70% were seen once. The sequenced sample was naive CD4+ and CD8+ T cells sorted from blood, pooled from several donors. The receptor source for this set is a pool of human donors in good health; the sample pools cells from several healthy donors.

The rearrangement links TRBV29-1 to TRBJ1-1; D remains ambiguous. This CDR3 comprises 12 residues. The germline gives CDR1 SQVTM, CDR2 ANQGSEA. Trimming cost V 3 bases and J 6 bases, with 11 bases left between them. The CDR3 DNA is TGCAGCGTTGACCAAGGTACCGCTGAAGCTTTCTTT. It yields the protein CSVDQGTAEAFF.

The gene calls are TRBV7-9 and TRBJ2-7; 7 bases align to TRBD2. The CDR3 contains 13 residues. V was pared by 5 bases and J by 6 bases, with 7 bases of the junction left unmatched. Germline CDR1 and CDR2: SEHNR and FQNEAQ (reference sequence). CDR3 loop: CASSPRLAGEQYF. CDR3 sequence (DNA): TGTGCCAGCAGCCCACGACTAGCAGGCGAGCAGTACTTC.

V and J are TRBV29-1 and TRBJ1-5; D might be TRBD1 (5 bases). Trimming took off 5 bases at V and 0 bases at J, with 11 bases between the two ends. Germline lookup yields CDR1 SQVTM and CDR2 ANQGSEA. The CDR3 covers 14 residues. The CDR3 DNA sequence: TGCAGCGTTTCGGGACGGAATAGCAATCAGCCCCAGCATTTT. It encodes CSVSGRNSNQPQHF.

The chain couples TRBV20-1 to TRBJ2-3; 11 bases align to TRBD2. This CDR3 contains 16 residues. Germline values: CDR1 DFQATT, CDR2 SNEGSKA (reference sequence). V shed 6 bases and J 5 bases; nucleotides not matched to a gene: 13. This CDR3 reads CSAMGLLAGAEDTQYF. The CDR3 DNA sequence: TGCAGTGCGATGGGTCTACTAGCGGGAGCTGAAGATACGCAGTATTTT.

This rearrangement joins TRBV29-1 to TRBJ1-1; D gene uncertain. Germline-derived CDR1 and CDR2 are SQVTM and ANQGSEA. The CDR3 runs 14 residues. Trimming shortened V by 1 base and J by 0 bases, and 9 bases separated the two germline ends. CDR3 DNA sequence: TGCAGCGTTGAAGTTGGTGCCATGAACACTGAAGCTTTCTTT. It yields the protein CSVEVGAMNTEAFF.

V gene TRBV19 combines with J gene TRBJ2-1, with a tentative D call TRBD2 (6 bases). Trimming took 3 bases from V and 7 from J, leaving 13 bases between them. Per germline, CDR1 LNHDA and CDR2 SQIVND (reference sequence). The CDR3 is 14 residues long. CDR3 coding DNA: TGTGCCAGTAGTATCGGCGGGGAAAGGAATGAGCAGTTCTTC. Translated, it gives CASSIGGERNEQFF.

The V gene is TRBV6-5, the J gene TRBJ1-6, with D possibly TRBD1 on 6 matching bases. Trimming removed 0 bases from V and 9 bases from J, with 9 bases in between. The CDR3 sequence is 14 residues long. The germline V gene encodes CDR1 MNHEY and CDR2 SVGAGI. The CDR3 reads CASSYSQGRSPLHF. Here the CDR3 DNA reads TGTGCCAGCAGTTACTCACAGGGACGTTCACCCCTCCACTTT.

The V gene is TRBV6-2 or TRBV6-3, the J gene TRBJ2-3; tentatively, D is TRBD1 or TRBD2 (5 bases each). This CDR3 contains 13 residues. Germline V lookup: CDR1 MNHEY, CDR2 SVGEGT. The V and J ends lost 6 bases and 4 bases respectively, with 11 bases between them. The CDR3 here is CASSPRGADTQYF. The CDR3 region has the DNA TGTGCCAGCAGCCCCCGAGGGGCAGATACGCAGTATTTT.

The genes are TRBV6-5 and TRBJ1-1; TRBD1 matches at 9 bases. Germline CDR1 reads MNHEY; CDR2 reads SVGAGI. The CDR3 has 14 residues. The ends lost 9 bases at V and 0 bases at J; junction bases unmatched: 5. The CDR3 DNA follows: TGTGCCAGTCGGGACAGGGCGGTGAACACTGAAGCTTTCTTT. Translating it yields CASRDRAVNTEAFF.

This chain connects TRBV29-1 to TRBJ2-3; D not resolved. CDR3 length: 14 amino acids. Trimming pared 4 bases from V and 1 base from J, leaving 12 bases between. CDR1 SQVTM and CDR2 ANQGSEA come from the germline V gene. In nucleotides, the CDR3 is TGCAGCGTTGCATCCAGGCTACGCACAGATACGCAGTATTTT. Amino acids: CSVASRLRTDTQYF.

V gene TRBV20-1 combines with J gene TRBJ1-1; D is uncertain. This CDR3 has 16 amino acids. CDR1 DFQATT and CDR2 SNEGSKA come from the germline V gene (reference sequence). The V end was cut by 1 base, the J end by 0 bases, with 15 bases between. This chain's CDR3 is CSARGPSRLMNTEAFF. In DNA, the CDR3 is TGCAGTGCTAGAGGCCCTTCGAGGCTTATGAACACTGAAGCTTTCTTT.

The chain recombines TRBV11-2 with TRBJ2-1; tentatively, D is TRBD2 (5 bases). V lost 5 bases and J 4 bases, leaving 18 bases between the germline ends. This CDR3 has 16 amino acids. Germline-derived CDR1 and CDR2 are SGHAT and FQNNGV. DNA for the CDR3: TGTGCCAGCAGCCTACGCGGCGGGTCCTCATACAATGAGCAGTTCTTC. This gives the protein CASSLRGGSSYNEQFF.

This chain uses TRBV29-1 with TRBJ1-1; D call uncertain. Per germline, CDR1 SQVTM and CDR2 ANQGSEA. The CDR3 sequence is 12 residues long. The V gene lost 6 bases and the J gene lost 0 bases, with 8 bases spanning the gap. CDR3 loop: CSVQALNTEAFF. CDR3 in DNA: TGCAGCGTCCAAGCATTGAACACTGAAGCTTTCTTT.

In nucleotides, the CDR3 is TGCAGCGTTGGGTCCCAGACGAATGGCTACACCTTC. Translated, it gives CSVGSQTNGYTF. The chain carries TRBV29-1 and TRBJ1-2; D is uncertain. Germline lookup yields CDR1 SQVTM and CDR2 ANQGSEA. This CDR3 region has 12 residues. V was cut by 4 bases and J by 6 bases, with 12 bases left in between.

The rearrangement uses TRBV29-1 and TRBJ2-1; D is unclear. The germline V gene encodes CDR1 SQVTM and CDR2 ANQGSEA. The CDR3 runs to 12 residues. Trimming shortened V by 1 base and J by 7 bases, and 8 bases separated the two germline ends. CDR3 in amino acids: CSVEGGRNEQFF. CDR3 DNA sequence: TGCAGCGTTGAAGGAGGCCGAAATGAGCAGTTCTTC.

Only a few counts were recorded for this clonotype. This chain links TRBV29-1 with TRBJ1-1, with D possibly being TRBD1 (6 bases). CDR1 is SQVTM and CDR2 is ANQGSEA in the germline V gene. This CDR3 is 12 amino acids long. Trimming removed 7 bases from V and 0 bases from J, with 9 bases in between. Here the CDR3 DNA reads TGCAGCGGCGGACAGTTGAACACTGAAGCTTTCTTT. Protein sequence: CSGGQLNTEAFF.

As concerns this clonotype: Germline is not matched at one junction end, which may reflect a read error. This sequence joins TRBV6-5 and TRBJ1-6; TRBD1 matches at 7 bases. The CDR3 length is 15 residues. In germline, CDR1 is MNHEY, CDR2 SVGAGI. CDR3 sequence (DNA): TGTGCCAGCAGAGGGACAGTAAGGGAGAGCTCACCTCTCCACTTT. Its protein is CASRGTVRESSPLHF.

The genes are TRBV27 and TRBJ1-1; a weak D match, TRBD1 (6 bases). The germline gives CDR1 MNHEY, CDR2 SMNVEV (reference sequence). This CDR3 is 15 amino acids long. V was cut by 8 bases and J by 1 base, with 17 bases left in between. The CDR3 here is CASGTRTDWNTEAFF. The CDR3 region has the DNA TGTGCCAGCGGTACTCGGACAGACTGGAACACTGAAGCTTTCTTT.

The chain combines TRBV19 with TRBJ2-1; no clear D. The CDR3 has 16 amino acids. Germline CDR1 LNHDA, CDR2 SQIVND (reference sequence). The V end lost 1 base, the J end lost 7 bases, and 17 bases lay between the germline ends. The CDR3 reads CASSIGGRTFLNEQFF. CDR3 DNA: TGTGCCAGTAGTATAGGAGGCAGGACCTTCCTTAATGAGCAGTTCTTC.

The genes are TRBV27 and TRBJ2-2; D remains unclear. Deletions cut 6 bases from V and 6 bases from J, with 14 bases between. The CDR3 totals 14 residues. From germline, CDR1 is MNHEY and CDR2 SMNVEV (reference sequence). The CDR3 is CASRAPLYAGELFF. In nucleotides, the CDR3 is TGTGCCAGCAGGGCCCCGCTTTACGCCGGGGAGCTGTTTTTT.

The CDR3, as DNA: TGTGCCAGCAGTTTATTAGGGACAGCGAAGCTTAACTATGGCTACACCTTC. It encodes CASSLLGTAKLNYGYTF. The V gene is TRBV27, the J gene TRBJ1-2; 7 bases align to TRBD1. The CDR3 consists of 17 residues. V lost 1 base to trimming and J lost 1 base; unmatched junction nucleotides: 9. Germline V gene lookup returns CDR1 MNHEY and CDR2 SMNVEV (reference sequence).

This chain uses TRBV20-1 with TRBJ1-3, with D tentatively TRBD1 (6 bases). The germline V gene has CDR1 DFQATT and CDR2 SNEGSKA (reference sequence). V lost 0 bases, J lost 0 bases, and 15 bases lay in between. This CDR3 spans 17 amino acids. CDR3 nucleotide sequence: TGCAGTGCTAGAGAAGGATTAGGGGGAAGCTCTGGAAACACCATATATTTT. Translating it yields CSAREGLGGSSGNTIYF.

J is TRBJ2-7 and V is TRBV28; D gene unclear. This CDR3 contains 13 residues. CDR1 and CDR2 (germline): MDHEN, SYDVKM. V shed 3 bases and J shed 5 bases, with 11 bases lying between them. DNA of the CDR3: TGTGCCAGCAGTTTCCCGAACCTGAACGAGCAGTACTTC. This translates into CASSFPNLNEQYF.

On this clonotype itself: One end of the junction fails to match germline, which may point to a read error. The gene calls are TRBV29-1 and TRBJ1-1; the D gene is possibly TRBD1 (6 bases). From germline, CDR1 is SQVTM and CDR2 ANQGSEA. The length of the CDR3 is 14 residues. CDR3: CSGAQGIGDTKAFF. DNA for the CDR3: TGCAGCGGAGCTCAGGGAATAGGGGACACTAAAGCTTTCTTT. Complete variable domain (other parts from reference TRBV29-1 and TRBJ1-1): SAVISQKPSRDICQRGTSLTIQCQVDSQVTMMFWYRQQPGQSLTLIATANQGSEATYESGFVIDKFPISRPNLTFSTLTVSNMSPEDSSIYLCSGAQGIGDTKAFFGQGTRLTVV.

This CDR3 reads CASRASVEQFF. The CDR3 DNA sequence: TGTGCCAGTAGGGCTTCGGTTGAGCAGTTCTTC. V and J are TRBV19 and TRBJ2-1, with D unresolved. Germline loops: CDR1 LNHDA, CDR2 SQIVND (reference sequence). There are 11 residues in the CDR3. V was trimmed by 6 bases and J by 9 bases, leaving 9 bases between them. Drawing the rest from reference TRBV19 and TRBJ2-1, the complete variable domain is DGGITQSPKYLFRKEGQNVTLSCEQNLNHDAMYWYRQDPGQGLRLIYYSQIVNDFQKGDIAEGYSVSREKKESFPLTVTSAQKNPTAFYLCASRASVEQFFGPGTRLTVL.

The gene calls are TRBV13 and TRBJ1-1; no clear D gene. CDR1 and CDR2 from the germline V gene are PRHDT and FYEKMQ (reference sequence). The ends were cut back, 3 bases at V and 1 base at J, with 12 bases in the middle. The length of the CDR3 is 15 residues. The CDR3 DNA follows: TGTGCCAGCAGCTTTATATTGAGGGCGAACACTGAAGCTTTCTTT. Its protein product is CASSFILRANTEAFF. Supplemented by reference TRBV13 and TRBJ1-1, the full variable domain reads AAGVIQSPRHLIKEKRETATLKCYPIPRHDTVYWYQQGPGQDPQFLISFYEKMQSDKGSIPDRFSAQQFSDYHSELNMSSLELGDSALYFCASSFILRANTEAFFGQGTRLTVV.

This clonotype has a handful of counts. The chain has TRBV4-3 and TRBJ2-2, with D unclear. The CDR3 covers 14 residues. Germline V gene sequence: CDR1 LGHNA, CDR2 YSLEER. With 3 bases removed from V and 2 bases from J, the gap between germline ends came to 7 bases. The CDR3 is CASSHLLNTGELFF. The CDR3 DNA reads as TGCGCCAGCAGCCACTTACTTAACACCGGGGAGCTGTTTTTT.

CDR3 amino acids: CASSIGGLSSGANVLTF. CDR3 sequence (DNA): TGTGCCAGTAGTATTGGGGGGCTGAGCTCTGGGGCCAACGTCCTGACTTTC. The chain links TRBV19 to TRBJ2-6, with D perhaps being TRBD1 or TRBD2 (6 bases each). V was pared by 3 bases and J by 0 bases, with 12 bases between. CDR3 size: 17 residues. Per the germline V gene, CDR1 is LNHDA and CDR2 is SQIVND (reference sequence).